The 10 T cell receptor beta chains reported below all come from one sample, sequenced in a study of Graves' ophthalmopathy and Graves' hyperthyroidism. CDR3 regions of TCR beta were amplified from RNA transcripts. HTBI-primed first-round RT-PCR preceded second-round multiplex PCR. TCRdb independently ran MiXCR on the multiplex PCR reads; one entry per CDR3 protein. The repertoire holds over a million distinct CDR3 sequences, about two fifths seen once, with over 8.5% in the top ten. Source material: peripheral blood or thyroid tissue (not recorded which). The receptors shown here come from an adult man with Graves' hyperthyroidism.

The gene calls are TRBV29-1 and TRBJ1-1; TRBD1 is a possible D gene (5 bases). Germline CDR1 reads SQVTM; CDR2 reads ANQGSEA. Trimming left V 8 bases short and J 4 bases short, with 14 bases between. The CDR3 is made up of 12 amino acids. CDR3 amino acids: CSLVREGTEAFF. For the CDR3, the DNA is TGCAGCTTGGTCAGGGAGGGCACTGAAGCTTTCTTT.

The chain employs TRBV10-3 and TRBJ1-6, with 11 bases matching TRBD1. Germline loops: CDR1 ENHRY, CDR2 SYGVKD. Trimming at V came to 11 bases and at J to 9 bases, leaving 12 bases not matched to a gene. The CDR3 spans 15 residues. The DNA for the CDR3 is TGTGCCGGCAGTTCTGCCGGACAGGGGGCTTCACCCCTCCACTTT. This sequence encodes CAGSSAGQGASPLHF.

Written as DNA, the CDR3 is TGTGCCAGTACACAGGGATTTAGCACAGATACGCAGTATTTT. It specifies CASTQGFSTDTQYF. This sequence joins TRBV19 and TRBJ2-3; D perhaps matches TRBD1 (6 bases). The CDR3 loop spans 14 amino acids. V lost 7 bases and J 0 bases, leaving 11 bases between the germline ends. Germline V lookup: CDR1 LNHDA, CDR2 SQIVND (reference sequence). Complete variable domain (other parts from reference TRBV19 and TRBJ2-3): DGGITQSPKYLFRKEGQNVTLSCEQNLNHDAMYWYRQDPGQGLRLIYYSQIVNDFQKGDIAEGYSVSREKKESFPLTVTSAQKNPTAFYLCASTQGFSTDTQYFGPGTRLTVL.

This clonotype has only a few counts. The V gene is TRBV28, the J gene TRBJ2-7; maybe TRBD1 (5 bases). The CDR3 is 13 residues long. Trimming stripped 6 bases from V and 7 bases from J, with 16 bases between. Looked up from germline, CDR1 is MDHEN and CDR2 is SYDVKM. In DNA form, the CDR3 reads TGTGCCAGCAGCATCTTGGACATTACGGAGCAGTACTTC. It is translated as CASSILDITEQYF.

This clonotype was found many times. The chain is built from TRBV7-2 and TRBJ2-5; 7 positions agree with TRBD2. This CDR3 has 15 amino acids. The J segment lost 5 bases and the V segment lost 5 bases, leaving 11 bases of the junction unmatched. The germline CDR1 and CDR2 sequences are SGHTA and FQGNSA. The CDR3 protein is CASSRSGTTIETQYF. The DNA for the CDR3 is TGTGCCAGCAGCAGGTCGGGGACTACCATTGAGACCCAGTACTTC.

This chain connects TRBV7-9 to TRBJ2-6; 12 bases fit TRBD1. The CDR3 loop spans 19 amino acids. Germline CDR1 reads SEHNR; CDR2 reads FQNEAQ (reference sequence). Trimming took 0 bases from V and 3 from J; bases not matched to a gene: 6. CDR3 DNA sequence: TGTGCCAGCAGCTTAGCCCCGGGACAGGGGGCAGGTGGGGCCAACGTCCTGACTTTC. Protein: CASSLAPGQGAGGANVLTF.

This clonotype was observed many times. This chain joins TRBV7-2 and TRBJ1-6; 7 bases agree with TRBD1. In germline, CDR1 is SGHTA, CDR2 FQGNSA. CDR3 length: 12 amino acids. V gave up 3 bases and J gave up 13 bases; unmatched junction bases: 3. As DNA, the CDR3 is TGTGCCAGCAGCTTTGCGGACAGGCCCCTCCACTTT. Encoded protein: CASSFADRPLHF.

This clonotype was seen at least ten times. The chain links TRBV20-1 to TRBJ2-7; 8 bases agree with TRBD2. The CDR3 contains 13 residues. V lost 6 bases, J lost 4 bases, and 8 bases stayed unmatched. Germline V gene data show CDR1 as DFQATT and CDR2 as SNEGSKA (reference sequence). CDR3 residues: CSARTGGEYEQYF. The CDR3 DNA sequence: TGCAGTGCGAGGACGGGGGGGGAGTACGAGCAGTACTTC.

V and J are TRBV29-1 and TRBJ1-1; D unclear. CDR1 is SQVTM, CDR2 ANQGSEA, per germline. V dropped 4 bases and J dropped 7 bases, with 19 bases sitting between them. This CDR3 is 14 amino acids long. The CDR3 sequence: CSVVLSGLGDEAFF. CDR3 DNA: TGCAGCGTTGTCCTTTCGGGGTTGGGTGATGAAGCTTTCTTT.

This chain joins TRBV10-3 and TRBJ1-2; no clear D gene. Trimming stripped 7 bases from V and 1 base from J, with 13 bases between. CDR1 is ENHRY and CDR2 is SYGVKD in the germline V gene. The CDR3 loop spans 14 amino acids. The CDR3 nucleotides read TGTGCCATCAACAAAGAAAACAATAACTATGGCTACACCTTC. This sequence encodes CAINKENNNYGYTF.